Given below is one T cell receptor beta chain in context. What it binds is not known. This entry is derived from a study of shared clonotypes between healthy human individuals. Study-wide points: Sampling was confined to blood; repertoires within tissues likely differ. Naive CD4 clonotype sharing across several donors was approximately 5%.

Sequencing was at deep level. An even split of each subset's genomic DNA across several immunoSEQ plates was performed. Sequencing was performed with immunoSEQ multiplex PCR; in TCRdb, only in-frame clones are kept and a portion is missing. This table holds approximately 700,000 clones, more than 70% found once. V gave up 10 bases and J gave up 4 bases, with 16 bases separating them. Germline V gives CDR1 MGHDK, CDR2 SYGVNS. The CDR3 is made up of 14 amino acids. Input material: memory CD4+ T cells sorted from blood. As for subset: CD45RA-negative fraction. This chain uses TRBV25-1 with TRBJ2-2, with D possibly matching TRBD2 (6 bases). This sequence originates from a woman aged 25 to 39 in good health. The CDR3 bases are TGTGCCACCCAAACGGGACTTGGCACCGGGGAGCTGTTTTTT. Its translation: CATQTGLGTGELFF.